The clone carrying this TCR beta chain was picked up many times. The source of the sample is a study of CD8+CD57+ T cells in acquired aplastic anemia. Genomic DNA was employed as the template in profiling TCR beta VDJ and CDR3. TCRdb re-derived calls from the reads in MiXCR, one entry per CDR3 protein. The sample lists 90,000 to 120,000 distinct CDR3 sequences; around half were seen once. V dropped 1 base and J dropped 4 bases, with 11 bases sitting between them. CDR3 length: 13 amino acids. Germline V gene data show CDR1 as GTSNPN and CDR2 as SVGIG (reference sequence). V and J are TRBV30 and TRBJ2-7; D possibly corresponds to TRBD1 (5 bases). The sequencing sample was made of sorted CD4+, CD8+, or CD8+CD57+ T cells (not recorded which) from PBMCs. The receptor was derived from a human donor in good health, serving as a control. The DNA for the CDR3 is TGTGCCTGGAGTGAGGGGCGCAAGTACGAGCAGTACTTC. Encoded protein: CAWSEGRKYEQYF.